The 8 T cell receptor beta chains below all came from one sample that was sequenced in a study of T cells in Graves' hyperthyroidism and ophthalmopathy. Researchers amplified the TCR beta CDR3 regions from RNA transcripts. HTBI primers were used for first-round RT-PCR of the TCR CDR3. TCRdb re-analysed the multiplex PCR reads in MiXCR, keeping a single row per CDR3 protein. The repertoire holds about 660,000 distinct CDR3 sequences, just under 45% seen once, with under 8.5% in the top ten. The sequencing sample was made of peripheral blood or thyroid tissue (not recorded which). The receptor set was obtained from an adult man with Graves' disease, either hyperthyroidism or ophthalmopathy (not recorded which).

This sequence joins TRBV29-1 and TRBJ2-7, with 9 positions matching TRBD2. The trim removed 6 bases at V and 5 bases at J, leaving 2 bases unmatched. This CDR3 has 11 amino acids. Germline assignment: CDR1 SQVTM and CDR2 ANQGSEA. This CDR3 is CSVRGGDEQYF. The CDR3 DNA reads TGCAGCGTGCGGGGGGGAGACGAGCAGTACTTC.

Comment on this clonotype: This may be a read error, as it is one base from a much larger clone. V usage is TRBV2 and J usage is TRBJ1-1; perhaps TRBD1 as D (6 bases). CDR1 is SNHLY, CDR2 FYNNEI, per germline. The CDR3 covers 14 residues. V was clipped by 7 bases and J by 2 bases, with 14 bases between them. CDR3 residues: CASIHGTTNTEAFF. The CDR3 bases are TGTGCCAGCATCCACGGGACAACCAACACTGAAGCTTTCTTT.

This clonotype was picked up many times. The chain uses TRBV12-3 or TRBV12-4 and TRBJ1-2; D unclear. Trimming pared 3 bases from V and 8 bases from J, leaving 13 bases between. The CDR3 consists of 13 residues. CDR3 bases: TGTGCCAGCAGTTTGAGGCAGACCCGCGGCTACACCTTC. Residues: CASSLRQTRGYTF.

This clonotype was seen at least ten times. The gene calls are TRBV5-1 and TRBJ1-2; a weak D match, TRBD1 (6 bases). The CDR3 runs 13 residues. Germline V gene sequence: CDR1 SGHRS, CDR2 YFSETQ. V gave up 0 bases and J gave up 5 bases, with 8 bases separating them. As DNA, the CDR3 is TGCGCCAGCAGCTTGGCGGACAGATATGGCTACACCTTC. This gives the protein CASSLADRYGYTF.

This clonotype was detected ten times or more. This CDR3 is CASSEPRGETQYF. The CDR3 DNA follows: TGTGCCAGCAGTGAACCCAGGGGAGAGACCCAGTACTTC. The V call is TRBV2, the J call TRBJ2-5; tentative D call: TRBD1 (6 bases). Germline CDR1 is SNHLY and CDR2 is FYNNEI. The CDR3 sequence is 13 residues long. Deletions cut 2 bases from V and 4 bases from J, with 8 bases between.

V is TRBV19 and J is TRBJ1-1; D is unresolved. CDR3 length: 13 residues. Germline V gene lookup returns CDR1 LNHDA and CDR2 SQIVND (reference sequence). V lost 7 bases and J 0 bases, leaving 9 bases between the germline ends. The CDR3 loop is CASKRVLNTEAFF. The DNA for the CDR3 is TGTGCCAGTAAACGGGTTTTGAACACTGAAGCTTTCTTT.

This clonotype was detected ten times or more. This sequence joins TRBV20-1 and TRBJ1-6; D is uncertain. V shed 0 bases and J shed 8 bases, with 11 bases lying between them. Germline CDR1 DFQATT, CDR2 SNEGSKA (reference sequence). This CDR3 is built from 14 residues. The CDR3 nucleotides are TGCAGTGCTAGAGAGGCCCTCATTTATTCACCCCTCCACTTT. Translated, it gives CSAREALIYSPLHF.

This clonotype was observed a handful of times. A junction boundary mismatches the germline segment, possibly from a read error. V gene TRBV10-3 combines with J gene TRBJ1-6; 7 positions match TRBD1. CDR3 length: 16 amino acids. Germline assignment: CDR1 ENHRY and CDR2 SYGVKD. The CDR3 protein is CASSLFDRAGNSPLHF. The CDR3 coding sequence is TGTGCCAGCAGTCTTTTTGACAGGGCGGGTAATTCACCCCTCCACTTT.